This TCR beta chain was captured by sequencing in a study of blood T cell repertoires in COVID-19. Study-level background: The United States, Italy and Spain supplied acute and convalescent COVID-19 samples. Nucleic acid was either cDNA or gDNA, and it came from T cells, B-cell-depleted T cells, or PBMCs.

Per the study methods: By means of reference gene primer amplification, nucleated cell counts were estimated. Clones were read by immunoSEQ multiplex PCR, and TCRdb kept only the in-frame ones, dropping some. The V and J calls and clone size come from that table; D and trimming were worked out from the DNA. Among approximately 120,000 clones, about three quarters were seen once, and the ten largest hold approximately 2.3%. V lost 2 bases and J lost 3; bases outside the gene matches: 4. This CDR3 has 15 residues. Germline values: CDR1 MNHNS, CDR2 SASEGT. This clone appeared a single time. The rearrangement links TRBV6-1 to TRBJ2-1, with 7 nucleotides matching TRBD2. The sample comprised peripheral blood. This TCR was sampled from a woman in her 70s with acute or convalescent COVID-19. In DNA form, the CDR3 reads TGTGCCAGCAGTGAACGACTAGCAGACTACAATGAGCAGTTCTTC. The encoded protein is CASSERLADYNEQFF.